This TCR beta chain was profiled in a study of T cell responses to AZD1222 COVID-19 vaccine. Germline CDR1 SGHRS, CDR2 YFSETQ. The CDR3 sequence is 15 residues long. V shed 4 bases and J shed 0 bases, with 10 bases lying between them. Profiling relied on immunoSEQ multiplex PCR, and the TCRdb table lists in-frame clones only, not all of them. The table lists about 94,000 clones, approximately 91% of them singletons, with roughly 14% in the top ten. This sequence joins TRBV5-1 and TRBJ1-4; unclear D gene. The source was peripheral blood, collected on day 0 of AZD1222 vaccination. The sequence derives from an adult in good health. CDR3 bases: TGCGCCAGCAGCCAGTCCGCAGCAACTAATGAAAAACTGTTTTTT. Amino acids: CASSQSAATNEKLFF.